The 21 T cell receptor beta chains reported below all come from one sample, sequenced in a study of PD-L1 blockade in urothelial cancer. Sequenced by immunoSEQ multiplex PCR; TCRdb stores in-frame clones only, minus some. The sample carries around 130,000 clones, around 85% recorded once. This sample's time point: pretreatment peripheral blood. Material: PBMCs, obtained around atezolizumab (anti-PD-L1) treatment. The source of these receptors is a man in his fifties or sixties with urothelial cancer.

The CDR3 nucleotides are TGTGCCAGCAGTACCCCGCGTTCTAGCGGGTCCTACAATGAGCAGTTCTTC. Amino acids: CASSTPRSSGSYNEQFF. The chain joins TRBV27 to TRBJ2-1, with TRBD2 matching over 8 bases. Germline-derived CDR1 and CDR2 are MNHEY and SMNVEV (reference sequence). This CDR3 is 17 amino acids long. Trimming took 5 bases from V and 1 from J; bases not matched to a gene: 10.

The CDR3 region has the DNA TGTGCCAGCAGCCCACAGGAGTATGGTACCGGGGAGCTGTTTTTT. Translating gives CASSPQEYGTGELFF. The chain joins TRBV4-2 to TRBJ2-2, with D possibly being TRBD1 (5 bases). The CDR3 has 15 residues. Germline-derived CDR1 and CDR2 are LGHNA and YNFKEQ. The ends were cut back, 4 bases at V and 5 bases at J, with 14 bases in the middle.

The rearrangement links TRBV27 to TRBJ2-1; TRBD2 matches at 10 bases. Germline V gene lookup returns CDR1 MNHEY and CDR2 SMNVEV (reference sequence). CDR3 size: 15 residues. The V segment lost 5 bases and the J segment 0 bases; nucleotides outside the gene matches: 1. The CDR3 region has the DNA TGTGCCAGCAGTGCTAGCGGGGGCTCCTACAATGAGCAGTTCTTC. It yields the protein CASSASGGSYNEQFF.

The chain is built from TRBV5-1 and TRBJ2-1; D gene uncertain. CDR3 length: 11 amino acids. Trimming left V 2 bases short and J 5 bases short, with 2 bases between. CDR1 and CDR2 (germline): SGHRS, YFSETQ. The CDR3 DNA reads TGCGCCAGCAGCTTTAACAATGAGCAGTTCTTC. Translated, it gives CASSFNNEQFF.

This clone showed up just a few times. This sequence joins TRBV12-5 and TRBJ2-1; D remains ambiguous. Per germline, CDR1 LGHNT and CDR2 FRNRAP. The ends were cut back, 1 base at V and 9 bases at J, with 10 bases in the middle. The CDR3 has 13 residues. CDR3 amino acids: CASGLGSAVEQFF. CDR3 nucleotides: TGTGCTAGTGGTTTGGGGAGCGCAGTTGAGCAGTTCTTC.

The chain carries TRBV6-5 and TRBJ2-5; 8 bases line up with TRBD1. Germline trimming cut 5 bases from V and 2 bases from J; bases unmatched to any gene: 4. Per the germline V gene, CDR1 is MNHEY and CDR2 is SVGAGI. This CDR3 comprises 14 residues. The CDR3 sequence: CASSRRTGQETQYF. Written as DNA, the CDR3 is TGTGCCAGCAGTCGCCGGACAGGGCAAGAGACCCAGTACTTC.

This chain connects TRBV2 to TRBJ1-5, with D possibly being TRBD1 (6 bases). There are 13 residues in the CDR3. Germline CDR1 SNHLY, CDR2 FYNNEI. V lost 8 bases and J 6 bases, leaving 14 bases between the germline ends. The CDR3 DNA reads as TGTGCCAGCGGGGGGGGCGCGGGTCAGCCCCAGCATTTT. Protein: CASGGGAGQPQHF.

The J gene is TRBJ2-3, the V gene TRBV28; TRBD2 agrees at 9 bases. The CDR3 sequence is 17 residues long. The germline CDR1 and CDR2 sequences are MDHEN and SYDVKM. The J segment lost 0 bases and the V segment lost 3 bases, leaving 7 bases of the junction unmatched. In nucleotides, the CDR3 is TGTGCCAGCAGTTTTGGCGGTACTAGCGGGAGCACAGATACGCAGTATTTT. Translated: CASSFGGTSGSTDTQYF.

The rearrangement links TRBV28 to TRBJ2-7, with TRBD2 matching over 8 bases. The CDR3 spans 15 residues. V dropped 6 bases and J dropped 1; count of bases not matched to a gene: 8. CDR1 is MDHEN and CDR2 is SYDVKM in the germline V gene. The CDR3 coding sequence is TGTGCCAGCAGGGGTAGCGGGACTAAATCCTACGAGCAGTACTTC. It translates to CASRGSGTKSYEQYF. Combining the CDR3 with reference TRBV28 and TRBJ2-7 gives the whole variable domain DVKVTQSSRYLVKRTGEKVFLECVQDMDHENMFWYRQDPGLGLRLIYFSYDVKMKEKGDIPEGYSVSREKKERFSLILESASTNQTSMYLCASRGSGTKSYEQYFGPGTRLTVT.

The chain links TRBV19 to TRBJ2-1; the match to TRBD1 covers 7 bases. CDR3 length: 14 amino acids. The trim removed 9 bases at V and 2 bases at J, leaving 7 bases unmatched. Germline values: CDR1 LNHDA, CDR2 SQIVND (reference sequence). Here the CDR3 DNA reads TGTGCCAGCACTTGGGACAGTGCCTACAATGAGCAGTTCTTC. It specifies CASTWDSAYNEQFF.

This clone has at least ten counts. The rearrangement joins TRBV13 to TRBJ2-1; D uncertain. V gave up 1 base and J gave up 3 bases, with 10 bases separating them. Germline V gene sequence: CDR1 PRHDT, CDR2 FYEKMQ (reference sequence). CDR3 length: 15 residues. The CDR3 DNA reads as TGTGCCAGCAGCTTAGTTGCGGAGTACTACAATGAGCAGTTCTTC. Translated, it gives CASSLVAEYYNEQFF. Complete variable domain (other parts from reference TRBV13 and TRBJ2-1): AAGVIQSPRHLIKEKRETATLKCYPIPRHDTVYWYQQGPGQDPQFLISFYEKMQSDKGSIPDRFSAQQFSDYHSELNMSSLELGDSALYFCASSLVAEYYNEQFFGPGTRLTVL.

The chain combines TRBV6-6 with TRBJ1-3; 10 bases agree with TRBD1. V lost 8 bases to trimming and J lost 9 bases; unmatched junction nucleotides: 10. Germline assignment: CDR1 MNHNY and CDR2 SVGAGI (reference sequence). CDR3 length equals 14 residues. The CDR3 DNA reads as TGTGCCAGCTGGGGACAGGGGCCGTTTGGCACCATATATTTT. This encodes CASWGQGPFGTIYF.

The chain has TRBV18 and TRBJ2-2, with D possibly matching TRBD2 (6 bases). This CDR3 is built from 16 residues. The V and J ends lost 3 bases and 1 base respectively, with 12 bases between them. The germline gives CDR1 KGHSH, CDR2 LQKENI. The CDR3: CASSPRLGGNTGELFF. CDR3 coding DNA: TGTGCCAGCTCACCCCGACTGGGAGGGAACACCGGGGAGCTGTTTTTT.

The chain has TRBV5-1 and TRBJ2-5; possibly TRBD1 for D (6 bases). The germline V gene encodes CDR1 SGHRS and CDR2 YFSETQ. Trimming took 5 bases from V and 3 from J, leaving 11 bases between them. The CDR3 has 13 amino acids. The DNA of the CDR3 is TGCGCCAGCAGGATCGGGACAAAAGAGACCCAGTACTTC. Protein sequence: CASRIGTKETQYF.

The count of this clone is one. The chain has TRBV7-9 and TRBJ2-1, with 7 bases aligning to TRBD1. The junction had 9 bases not matched to a gene; V was cut back by 0 bases and J by 7 bases. The CDR3 is 16 amino acids. In germline, CDR1 is SEHNR, CDR2 FQNEAQ (reference sequence). The CDR3 bases are TGTGCCAGCAGCTTAGCAGGGGGCACTCCGAATAATGAGCAGTTCTTC. It codes for CASSLAGGTPNNEQFF.

This sequence joins TRBV5-1 and TRBJ2-6; perhaps TRBD1 as D (5 bases). The germline V gene has CDR1 SGHRS and CDR2 YFSETQ. The CDR3 extends over 16 amino acids. V was pared by 1 base and J by 4 bases, with 12 bases between. This chain's CDR3 is CASSLSAGSGANVLTF. CDR3 DNA: TGCGCCAGCAGCTTGAGTGCAGGGTCGGGGGCCAACGTCCTGACTTTC.

The chain employs TRBV27 and TRBJ1-1; D not certain. The germline CDR1 and CDR2 sequences are MNHEY and SMNVEV (reference sequence). The CDR3 is 13 residues long. Trimming left V 8 bases short and J 4 bases short, with 14 bases between. The CDR3 coding sequence is TGTGCCAGCGGGTTAGGAGGACCCACTGAAGCTTTCTTT. This encodes CASGLGGPTEAFF.

The chain is built from TRBV4-1 and TRBJ2-7, with a possible D match to TRBD2 (5 bases). V gave up 3 bases and J gave up 5 bases, with 14 bases separating them. CDR1 is MGHRA and CDR2 is YSYEKL in the germline V gene. This CDR3 is built from 14 residues. In nucleotides, the CDR3 is TGCGCCAGCAGCCAGGCTAGCTTTAGGAACGAGCAGTACTTC. Translating it yields CASSQASFRNEQYF.

The V call is TRBV4-1, the J call TRBJ1-2; 12 nucleotides match TRBD1. Germline V lookup: CDR1 MGHRA, CDR2 YSYEKL. J lost 8 bases, V lost 4 bases, and 8 bases had no gene match. This CDR3 comprises 15 residues. The chain's CDR3 is CASSPSGTGGRGYTF. The CDR3 nucleotides are TGCGCCAGCAGCCCGTCCGGGACAGGGGGCAGAGGCTACACCTTC.

The chain couples TRBV5-1 to TRBJ1-1, with D possibly matching TRBD1 (5 bases). This CDR3 spans 17 amino acids. Germline V gene data show CDR1 as SGHRS and CDR2 as YFSETQ. V lost 3 bases, J lost 3 bases, and 21 bases lay in between. The CDR3 nucleotides are TGCGCCAGCAGCTGGGGGGGGTTAGGACAAGGGGACACTGAAGCTTTCTTT. The encoded protein is CASSWGGLGQGDTEAFF. The complete variable domain, with remaining parts taken from reference TRBV5-1 and TRBJ1-1, reads KAGVTQTPRYLIKTRGQQVTLSCSPISGHRSVSWYQQTPGQGLQFLFEYFSETQRNKGNFPGRFSGRQFSNSRSEMNVSTLELGDSALYLCASSWGGLGQGDTEAFFGQGTRLTVV.

The rearrangement joins TRBV19 to TRBJ1-2; tentatively, D is TRBD1 (6 bases). CDR1 and CDR2 (germline): LNHDA, SQIVND (reference sequence). The V end lost 6 bases, the J end lost 3 bases, and 14 bases lay between the germline ends. CDR3 length: 14 amino acids. DNA for the CDR3: TGTGCCAGTAGACTTGTGGGGGCGGACTATGGCTACACCTTC. This gives the protein CASRLVGADYGYTF.